The clone carrying this T cell receptor beta chain was counted a single time. Some clones are missing from TCRdb's copy, which holds only in-frame ones; the method was immunoSEQ multiplex PCR. The sample lists about 80,000 clones, about 93% occurring once. This sample was included in a study of brain T cells in children with intractable seizures. The V gene's germline CDR1 is MNHEY and CDR2 SMNVEV (reference sequence). The trim removed 6 bases at V and 2 bases at J, leaving 9 bases unmatched. The length of the CDR3 is 16 residues. The chain carries TRBV27 and TRBJ2-2; 7 nucleotides match TRBD2. This TCR was recovered from a girl aged 2-10 years with Rasmussen encephalitis and intractable seizures. Sequenced material: peripheral blood, taken at surgery. The DNA of the CDR3 is TGTGCCAGCAGATTCCTAACGGGGGGAAACACCGGGGAGCTGTTTTTT. It translates to CASRFLTGGNTGELFF.